These T cell receptor beta chains were read from a single sample in a study of blood T cell repertoires in COVID-19. Using immunoSEQ multiplex PCR, the repertoire was profiled, and TCRdb retains in-frame clones only, with some absent. The sample carries some 110,000 clones, about 64% recorded once. The sequencing input was peripheral blood. These receptors came from a human donor with acute or convalescent COVID-19. The donor label of this sample is uncertain. The conserved cysteine and the conserved F or W are not part of the CDR3 here. Each record gives: V gene, J gene, CDR3 protein.

TRBV4-1	TRBJ1-2	ASSHDNRGGYGYT
TRBV28	TRBJ1-2	ASSLGGDRAYGYT
TRBV7-2	TRBJ2-1	ASSRTGGPYNEQF
TRBV28	TRBJ1-5	ACGRGNQPQH
TRBV6-1	TRBJ2-3	ASSEVQGSGTDTQY
TRBV7-2	TRBJ2-3	ASSLGYLTDTQY
TRBV5-1	TRBJ2-1	ASSTSDRVFYNEQF
TRBV3-1/TRBV3-2	TRBJ1-2	ASSLGGSPTYGYT
TRBV24-1	TRBJ2-1	ATSDLGPRAEQF
TRBV5-8	TRBJ1-6	ASSSWDINNSPLH
TRBV14	TRBJ2-7	ASGGSYEQY
TRBV27	TRBJ2-2	ASSYTGGRTGELF
TRBV19	TRBJ2-2	ASSISPSQGARTGELF
TRBV19	TRBJ2-6	ASSDREFGRLLFSSGANVLT
TRBV24-1	TRBJ2-1	ATHSRDYNEQF
TRBV11-3	TRBJ2-3	ASSLGGSTDTQY
TRBV29-1	TRBJ1-1	SVASGMEAF
TRBV3-1/TRBV3-2	TRBJ2-5	ASSPQLAGGYRTQY
TRBV6-5	TRBJ1-5	ASSLPDYSNQPQH
TRBV6-5	TRBJ2-3	ASRPSRGQGDTQY
TRBV15	TRBJ1-5	ATSLKQDQPQH
TRBV6-1	TRBJ1-2	ASGEAAAGDRYGYT
TRBV5-1	TRBJ1-2	ASGTGEIGDYGYT
TRBV11-2	TRBJ2-3	ASSWRQETDTQY
TRBV5-1	TRBJ1-6	ASSQGTGRNSPLH
TRBV5-4	TRBJ2-2	ASSSYTGELF
TRBV6-5	TRBJ1-5	ASRKGQGNQPQH
TRBV10-1	TRBJ2-5	ASSESGQGAETQY
TRBV29-1	TRBJ1-4	SGKEGGALF
TRBV28	TRBJ1-4	ASSSGMLEKLF
TRBV24-1	TRBJ1-1	ATSARNTEAF
TRBV27	TRBJ1-2	ASSPWEGGDYGYT
TRBV6-5	TRBJ1-5	ASKEVAGAQPQH
TRBV28	TRBJ2-7	ASSFPPRQY
TRBV2	TRBJ1-2	ASSSGVLVYGYT
TRBV30	TRBJ2-5	AWGLGLAGTQY
TRBV29-1	TRBJ1-1	SVEDEDRDSTEAF
TRBV3-1/TRBV3-2	TRBJ2-7	ASSSTGEQY
TRBV4-1	TRBJ2-5	ASSQIAGGPQETQY
TRBV28	TRBJ1-2	ASSNSGQGGEYGYT
TRBV5-1	TRBJ2-2	ASSLVLAAAGELF
TRBV12-3/TRBV12-4	TRBJ2-5	ASRGQGGETQY
TRBV30	TRBJ1-4	AWSGNLGGKLF
TRBV3-1/TRBV3-2	TRBJ1-1	ASSRSGGGTEAF
TRBV6-5	TRBJ1-3	ASRPRGSGNTIY
TRBV7-9	TRBJ2-5	ASSPGTRQSQY
TRBV9	TRBJ2-3	ASSPGGRGLSDTQY
TRBV2	TRBJ1-5	ASSATEMGNQPQH
TRBV5-1	TRBJ2-1	ASSLGQVNNEQF
TRBV30	TRBJ2-5	AWSVGQAEETQY
TRBV5-1	TRBJ1-1	ASSWGTGFYEAF
TRBV2	TRBJ1-3	ASRRDYSGNTIY
TRBV11-2	TRBJ2-5	ASSLWTGYPQETQY
TRBV6-4	TRBJ2-1	ASSDSWGQVNEQF